This section outlines one TCR beta chain sequence together with its context. The data belong to a study of shared T cell receptors in the human thymus. TCRdb's copy holds only in-frame clones and misses some; the assay was immunoSEQ multiplex PCR. Seen here are about 660,000 clones, around 87% observed once, and the top ten hold about 0.01%. V shed 1 base and J 5 bases; nucleotides not matched to a gene: 11. CDR1 is SGHDN and CDR2 is FVKESK in the germline V gene. The CDR3 runs 17 residues. The data were also submitted as part of a second study, on human thymus T cells. That paper adds: Donors consisted of healthy Finnish infants (having corrective surgery for congenital heart defects). Thymus pieces cut out during corrective heart surgery were the tissue that was used. Apparent bias marked the V and J gene usage of thymic and blood repertoires. Reports from related research described highly overlapping thymic repertoires among unrelated individuals.

Sequencing used thymocytes. The rearrangement links TRBV14 to TRBJ2-5; TRBD2 aligns across 9 bases. This sequence originates from a boy in the first two years of life with a congenital heart defect. The CDR3: CASSQVVAGGPVETQYF. CDR3 nucleotides: TGTGCCAGCAGCCAAGTCGTGGCGGGAGGGCCGGTGGAGACCCAGTACTTC.